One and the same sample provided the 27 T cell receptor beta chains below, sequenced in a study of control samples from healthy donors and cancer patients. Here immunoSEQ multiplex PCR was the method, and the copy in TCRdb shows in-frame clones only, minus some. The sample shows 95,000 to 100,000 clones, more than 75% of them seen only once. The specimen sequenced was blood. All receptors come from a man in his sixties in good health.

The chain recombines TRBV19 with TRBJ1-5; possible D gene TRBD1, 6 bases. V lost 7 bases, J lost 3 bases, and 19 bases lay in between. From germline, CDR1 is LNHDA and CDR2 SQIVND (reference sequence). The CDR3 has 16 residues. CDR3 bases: TGTGCCAGTACCCCGAGACAGGCGAACGCCAATCAGCCCCAGCATTTT. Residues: CASTPRQANANQPQHF.

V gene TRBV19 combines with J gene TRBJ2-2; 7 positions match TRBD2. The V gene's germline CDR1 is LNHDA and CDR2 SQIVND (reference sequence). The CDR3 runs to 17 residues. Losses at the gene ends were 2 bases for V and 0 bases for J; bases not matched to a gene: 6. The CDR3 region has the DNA TGTGCCAGTAGTATAACGGGGAGGGCCGCGAACACCGGGGAGCTGTTTTTT. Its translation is CASSITGRAANTGELFF. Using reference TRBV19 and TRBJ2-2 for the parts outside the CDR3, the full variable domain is DGGITQSPKYLFRKEGQNVTLSCEQNLNHDAMYWYRQDPGQGLRLIYYSQIVNDFQKGDIAEGYSVSREKKESFPLTVTSAQKNPTAFYLCASSITGRAANTGELFFGEGSRLTVL.

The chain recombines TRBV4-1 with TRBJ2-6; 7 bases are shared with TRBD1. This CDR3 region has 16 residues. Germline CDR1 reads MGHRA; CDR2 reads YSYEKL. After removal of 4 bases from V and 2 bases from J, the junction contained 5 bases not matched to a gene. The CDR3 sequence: CASSPNTGAGANVLTF. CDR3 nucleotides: TGCGCCAGCAGCCCTAACACAGGGGCTGGGGCCAACGTCCTGACTTTC.

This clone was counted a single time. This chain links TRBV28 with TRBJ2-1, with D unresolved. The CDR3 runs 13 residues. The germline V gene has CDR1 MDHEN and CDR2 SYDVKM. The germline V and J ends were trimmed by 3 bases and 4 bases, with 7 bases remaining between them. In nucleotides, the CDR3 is TGTGCCAGCAGTTTTCTGGGATACAATGAGCAGTTCTTC. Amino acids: CASSFLGYNEQFF. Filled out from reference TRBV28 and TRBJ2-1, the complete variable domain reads DVKVTQSSRYLVKRTGEKVFLECVQDMDHENMFWYRQDPGLGLRLIYFSYDVKMKEKGDIPEGYSVSREKKERFSLILESASTNQTSMYLCASSFLGYNEQFFGPGTRLTVL.

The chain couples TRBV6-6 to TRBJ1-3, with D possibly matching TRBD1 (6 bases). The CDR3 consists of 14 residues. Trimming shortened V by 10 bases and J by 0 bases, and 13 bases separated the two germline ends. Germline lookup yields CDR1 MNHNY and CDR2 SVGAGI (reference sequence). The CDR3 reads CATWGAVSGNTIYF. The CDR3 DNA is TGTGCCACCTGGGGGGCCGTCTCTGGAAACACCATATATTTT.

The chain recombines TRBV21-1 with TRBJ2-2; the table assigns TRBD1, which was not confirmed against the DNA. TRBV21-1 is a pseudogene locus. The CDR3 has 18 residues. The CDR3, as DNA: TGTGCCAGCAGCAAAGCACAGGCCGAGACCCTGAACACCGGGGAGCTGTTTTTT. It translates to CASSKAQAETLNTGELFF.

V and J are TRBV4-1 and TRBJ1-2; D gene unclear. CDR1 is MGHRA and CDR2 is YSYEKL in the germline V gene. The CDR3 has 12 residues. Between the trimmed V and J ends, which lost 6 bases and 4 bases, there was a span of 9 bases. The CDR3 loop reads CASRDGFYGYTF. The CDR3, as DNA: TGCGCCAGCAGGGACGGATTCTATGGCTACACCTTC.

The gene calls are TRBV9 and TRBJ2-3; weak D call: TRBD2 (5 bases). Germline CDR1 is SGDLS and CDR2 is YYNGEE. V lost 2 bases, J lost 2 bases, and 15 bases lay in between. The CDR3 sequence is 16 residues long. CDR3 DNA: TGTGCCAGCAGCGTTCAAGCGGCCCAGCACACAGATACGCAGTATTTT. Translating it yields CASSVQAAQHTDTQYF.

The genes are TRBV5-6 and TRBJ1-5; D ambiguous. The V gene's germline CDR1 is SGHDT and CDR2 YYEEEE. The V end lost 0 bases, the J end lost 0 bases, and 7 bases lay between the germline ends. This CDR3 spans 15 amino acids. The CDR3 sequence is CASSLGGSSNQPQHF. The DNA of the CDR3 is TGTGCCAGCAGCTTGGGGGGAAGTAGCAATCAGCCCCAGCATTTT.

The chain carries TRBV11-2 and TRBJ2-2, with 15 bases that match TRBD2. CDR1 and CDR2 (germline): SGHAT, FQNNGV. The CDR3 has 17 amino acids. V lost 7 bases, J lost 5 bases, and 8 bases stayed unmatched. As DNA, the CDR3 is TGTGCCAGCATAAGGACTAGCGGGAGGGCCGCGACCGGGGAGCTGTTTTTT. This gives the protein CASIRTSGRAATGELFF.

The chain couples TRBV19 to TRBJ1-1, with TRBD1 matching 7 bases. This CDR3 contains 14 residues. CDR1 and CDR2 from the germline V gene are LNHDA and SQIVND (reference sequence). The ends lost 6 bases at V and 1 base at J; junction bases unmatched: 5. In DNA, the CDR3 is TGTGCCAGTAGCCTAAGGACAGGGAACACTGAAGCTTTCTTT. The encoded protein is CASSLRTGNTEAFF.

CDR3 region: CASSVLGGPGETQYF. The CDR3 nucleotides read TGTGCCAGCAGCGTACTAGGAGGGCCAGGGGAGACCCAGTACTTC. The rearrangement joins TRBV3-1 (or the pseudogene TRBV3-2) to TRBJ2-5; D may be TRBD2 (6 bases). The CDR3 contains 15 residues. V shed 5 bases and J shed 5 bases, with 18 bases lying between them. The V gene's germline CDR1 is LGHDT and CDR2 YNNKEL (reference sequence).

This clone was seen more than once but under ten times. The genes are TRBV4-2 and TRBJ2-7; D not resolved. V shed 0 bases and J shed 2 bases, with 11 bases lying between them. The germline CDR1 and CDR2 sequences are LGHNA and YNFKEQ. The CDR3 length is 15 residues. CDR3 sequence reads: CASSQEWQFTYEQYF. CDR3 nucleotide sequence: TGTGCCAGCAGCCAAGAATGGCAGTTCACCTACGAGCAGTACTTC.

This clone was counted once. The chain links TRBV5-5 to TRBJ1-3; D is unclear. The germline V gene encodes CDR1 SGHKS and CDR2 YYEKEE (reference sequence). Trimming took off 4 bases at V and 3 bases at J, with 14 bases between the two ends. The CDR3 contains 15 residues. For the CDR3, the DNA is TGTGCCAGCAGCAGTCTCAGCGGACTTGGAAACACCATATATTTT. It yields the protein CASSSLSGLGNTIYF.

In DNA form, the CDR3 reads TGTGCCAGTGGGTGGGACGGCGCCTATGGCGGCTATGGCTACACCTTC. Amino acid sequence: CASGWDGAYGGYGYTF. The V and J genes are TRBV19 and TRBJ1-2; weak D call: TRBD1 (5 bases). The CDR3 is 16 amino acids. V gave up 8 bases and J gave up 4 bases, with 23 bases separating them. The V gene's germline CDR1 is LNHDA and CDR2 SQIVND (reference sequence).

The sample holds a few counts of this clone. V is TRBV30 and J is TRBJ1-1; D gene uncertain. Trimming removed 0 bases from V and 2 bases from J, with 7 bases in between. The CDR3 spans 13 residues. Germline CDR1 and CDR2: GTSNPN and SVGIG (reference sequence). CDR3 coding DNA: TGTGCCTGGAGTGTACCGCCAAACACTGAAGCTTTCTTT. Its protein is CAWSVPPNTEAFF. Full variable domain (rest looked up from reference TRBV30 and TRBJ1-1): SQTIHQWPATLVQPVGSPLSLECTVEGTSNPNLYWYRQAAGRGLQLLFYSVGIGQISSEVPQNLSASRPQDRQFILSSKKLLLSDSGFYLCAWSVPPNTEAFFGQGTRLTVV.

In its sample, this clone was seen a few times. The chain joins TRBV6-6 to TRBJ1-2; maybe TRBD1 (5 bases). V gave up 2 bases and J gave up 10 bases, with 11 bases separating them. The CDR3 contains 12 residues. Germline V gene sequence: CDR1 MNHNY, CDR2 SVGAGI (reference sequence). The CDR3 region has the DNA TGTGCCAGCAGTTACGCGGGGCGGGACTACACCTTC. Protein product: CASSYAGRDYTF.

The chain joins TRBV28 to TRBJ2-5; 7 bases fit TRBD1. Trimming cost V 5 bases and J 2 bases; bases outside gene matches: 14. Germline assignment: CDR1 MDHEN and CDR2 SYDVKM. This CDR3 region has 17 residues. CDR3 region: CASSTSPGRTGQETQYF. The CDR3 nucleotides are TGTGCCAGCAGTACCTCTCCCGGTCGGACAGGTCAAGAGACCCAGTACTTC.

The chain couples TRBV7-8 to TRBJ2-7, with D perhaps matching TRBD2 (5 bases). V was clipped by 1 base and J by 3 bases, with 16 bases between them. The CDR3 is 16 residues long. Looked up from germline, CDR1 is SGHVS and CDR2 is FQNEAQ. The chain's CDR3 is CASSLGPDGVDYEQYF. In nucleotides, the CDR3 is TGTGCCAGCAGCTTAGGTCCGGACGGGGTGGACTACGAGCAGTACTTC.

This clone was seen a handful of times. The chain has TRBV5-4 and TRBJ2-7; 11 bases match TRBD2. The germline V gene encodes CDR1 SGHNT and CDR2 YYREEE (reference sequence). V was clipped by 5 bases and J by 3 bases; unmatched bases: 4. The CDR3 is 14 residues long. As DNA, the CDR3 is TGTGCCAGCAGAAGGCTAGCGGGAGGCTACGAGCAGTACTTC. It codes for CASRRLAGGYEQYF.

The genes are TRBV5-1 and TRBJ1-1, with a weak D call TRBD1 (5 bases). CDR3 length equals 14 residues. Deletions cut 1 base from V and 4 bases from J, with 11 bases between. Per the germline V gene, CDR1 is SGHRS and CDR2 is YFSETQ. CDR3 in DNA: TGCGCCAGCAGCTTGTTAACGGGGGGCACTGAAGCTTTCTTT. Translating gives CASSLLTGGTEAFF.

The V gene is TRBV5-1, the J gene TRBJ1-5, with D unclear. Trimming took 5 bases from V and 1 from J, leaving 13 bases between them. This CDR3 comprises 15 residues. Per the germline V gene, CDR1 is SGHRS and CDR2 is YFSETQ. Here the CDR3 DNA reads TGCGCCAGCAGTTTACTCGGACTAAGCAATCAGCCCCAGCATTTT. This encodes CASSLLGLSNQPQHF.

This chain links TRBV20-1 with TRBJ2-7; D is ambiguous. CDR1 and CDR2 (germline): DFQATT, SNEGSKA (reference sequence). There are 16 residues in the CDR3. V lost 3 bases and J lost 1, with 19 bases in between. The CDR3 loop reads CSASVPARTVSYEQYF. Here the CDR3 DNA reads TGCAGTGCTAGTGTTCCTGCAAGGACGGTATCCTACGAGCAGTACTTC.

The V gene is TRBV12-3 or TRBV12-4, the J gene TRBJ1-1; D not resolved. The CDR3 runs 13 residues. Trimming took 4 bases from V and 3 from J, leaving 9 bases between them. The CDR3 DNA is TGTGCCAGCAGTTACAGCCGCTACACTGAAGCTTTCTTT. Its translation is CASSYSRYTEAFF.

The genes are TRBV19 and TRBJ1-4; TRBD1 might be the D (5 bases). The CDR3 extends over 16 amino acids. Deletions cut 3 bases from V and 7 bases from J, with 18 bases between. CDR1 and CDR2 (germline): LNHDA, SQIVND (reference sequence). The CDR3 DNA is TGTGCCAGTAGTATCGCGACCGGGACCCGAGTTGAAAAACTGTTTTTT. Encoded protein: CASSIATGTRVEKLFF.

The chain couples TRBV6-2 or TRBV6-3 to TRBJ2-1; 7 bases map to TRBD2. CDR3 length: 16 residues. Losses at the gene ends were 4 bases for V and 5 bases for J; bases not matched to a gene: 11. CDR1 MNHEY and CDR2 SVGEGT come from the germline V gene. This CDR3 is CASSSRAGAMHNEQFF. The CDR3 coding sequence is TGTGCCAGCAGTTCTAGGGCGGGAGCCATGCACAATGAGCAGTTCTTC.

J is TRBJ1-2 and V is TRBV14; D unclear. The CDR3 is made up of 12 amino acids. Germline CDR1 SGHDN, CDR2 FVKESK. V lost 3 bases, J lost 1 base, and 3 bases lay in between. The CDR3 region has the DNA TGTGCCAGCAGCCAGAATAACTATGGCTACACCTTC. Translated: CASSQNNYGYTF.